The clone carrying this TCR beta chain has just one count. The antigen remains undetermined. The V end was cut by 4 bases, the J end by 0 bases, with 15 bases between. CDR3 size: 16 residues. CDR1 and CDR2 (germline): KGHSH, LQKENI. With 60 Vbeta and 13 Jbeta primers, the PCR was carried out. TCRdb's table, derived via immunoSEQ multiplex PCR, lists solely in-frame clones and lacks some. The sample has approximately 220,000 clones, approximately 80% seen once. These data are taken from a study of cytomegalovirus exposure and HLA in healthy donors. Study-level points and caveats: Common viral pathogens (according to a later analysis) appeared linked to several of the most significant clusters.

The sequenced sample consisted of PBMCs. The J gene is TRBJ1-1, the V gene TRBV18, with D unresolved. The clonotype was recovered from a man aged 25 to 40 in good health and CMV-seronegative. The CDR3 reads CASSRLNSKMNTEAFF. CDR3 nucleotides: TGTGCCAGCTCACGGTTAAATAGTAAAATGAACACTGAAGCTTTCTTT. The entire variable domain, with the rest obtained from reference TRBV18 and TRBJ1-1, is as follows: NAGVMQNPRHLVRRRGQEARLRCSPMKGHSHVYWYRQLPEEGLKFMVYLQKENIIDESGMPKERFSAEFPKEGPSILRIQQVVRGDSAAYFCASSRLNSKMNTEAFFGQGTRLTVV.